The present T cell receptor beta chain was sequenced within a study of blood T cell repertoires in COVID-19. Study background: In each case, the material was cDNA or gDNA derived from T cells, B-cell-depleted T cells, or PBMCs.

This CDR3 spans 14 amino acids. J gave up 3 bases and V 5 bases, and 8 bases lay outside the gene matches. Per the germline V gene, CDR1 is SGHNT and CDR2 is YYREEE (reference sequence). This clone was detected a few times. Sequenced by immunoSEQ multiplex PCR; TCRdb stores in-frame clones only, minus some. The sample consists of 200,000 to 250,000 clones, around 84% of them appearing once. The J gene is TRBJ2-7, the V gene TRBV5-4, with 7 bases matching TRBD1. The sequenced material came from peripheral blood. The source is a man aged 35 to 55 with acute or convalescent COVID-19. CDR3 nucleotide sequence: TGTGCCAGCAGGCCCGACAGGGCCAGCTACGAGCAGTACTTC. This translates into CASRPDRASYEQYF.